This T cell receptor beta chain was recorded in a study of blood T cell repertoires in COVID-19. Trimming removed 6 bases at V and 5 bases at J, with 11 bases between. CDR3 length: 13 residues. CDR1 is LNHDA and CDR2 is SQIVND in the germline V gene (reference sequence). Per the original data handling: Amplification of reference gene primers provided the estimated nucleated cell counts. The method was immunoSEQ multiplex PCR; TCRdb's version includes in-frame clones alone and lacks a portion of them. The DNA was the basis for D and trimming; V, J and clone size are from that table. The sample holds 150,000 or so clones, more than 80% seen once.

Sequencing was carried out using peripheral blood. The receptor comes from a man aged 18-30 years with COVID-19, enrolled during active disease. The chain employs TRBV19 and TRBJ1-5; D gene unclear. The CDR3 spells CASSPNRDQPQHF. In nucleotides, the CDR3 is TGTGCCAGTAGCCCGAACAGAGATCAGCCCCAGCATTTT. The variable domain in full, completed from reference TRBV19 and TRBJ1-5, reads DGGITQSPKYLFRKEGQNVTLSCEQNLNHDAMYWYRQDPGQGLRLIYYSQIVNDFQKGDIAEGYSVSREKKESFPLTVTSAQKNPTAFYLCASSPNRDQPQHFGDGTRLSIL.